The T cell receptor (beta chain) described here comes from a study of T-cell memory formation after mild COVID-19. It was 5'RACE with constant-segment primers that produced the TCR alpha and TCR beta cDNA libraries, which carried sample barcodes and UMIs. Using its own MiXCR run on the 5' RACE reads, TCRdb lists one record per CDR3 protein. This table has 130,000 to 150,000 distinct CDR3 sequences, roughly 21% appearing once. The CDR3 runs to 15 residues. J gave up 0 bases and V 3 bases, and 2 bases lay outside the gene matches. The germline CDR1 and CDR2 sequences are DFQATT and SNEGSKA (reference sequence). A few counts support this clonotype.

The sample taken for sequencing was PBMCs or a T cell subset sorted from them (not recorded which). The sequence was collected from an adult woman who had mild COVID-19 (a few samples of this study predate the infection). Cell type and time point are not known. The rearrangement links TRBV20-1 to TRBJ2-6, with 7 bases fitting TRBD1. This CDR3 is CSARTGSSGANVLTF. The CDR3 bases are TGCAGTGCTAGGACAGGGAGCTCTGGGGCCAACGTCCTGACTTTC.